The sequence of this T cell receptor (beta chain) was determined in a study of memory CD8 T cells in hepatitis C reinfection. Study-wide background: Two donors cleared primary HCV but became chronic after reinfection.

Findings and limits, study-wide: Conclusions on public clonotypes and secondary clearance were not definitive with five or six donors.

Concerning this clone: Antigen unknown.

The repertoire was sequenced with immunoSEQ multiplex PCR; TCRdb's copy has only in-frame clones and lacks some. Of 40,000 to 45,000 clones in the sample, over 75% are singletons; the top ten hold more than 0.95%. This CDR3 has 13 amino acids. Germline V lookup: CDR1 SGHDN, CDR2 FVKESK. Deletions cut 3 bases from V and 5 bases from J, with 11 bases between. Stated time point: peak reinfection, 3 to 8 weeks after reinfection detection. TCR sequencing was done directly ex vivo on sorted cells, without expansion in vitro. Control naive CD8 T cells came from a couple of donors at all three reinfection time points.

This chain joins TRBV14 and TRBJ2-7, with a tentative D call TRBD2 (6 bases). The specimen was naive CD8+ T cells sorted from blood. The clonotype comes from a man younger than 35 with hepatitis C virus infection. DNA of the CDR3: TGTGCCAGCAGCCAGACTAGTCTCGACGAGCAGTACTTC. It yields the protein CASSQTSLDEQYF. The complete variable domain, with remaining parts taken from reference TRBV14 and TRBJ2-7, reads EAGVTQFPSHSVIEKGQTVTLRCDPISGHDNLYWYRRVMGKEIKFLLHFVKESKQDESGMPNNRFLAERTGGTYSTLKVQPAELEDSGVYFCASSQTSLDEQYFGPGTRLTVT.